These 21 T cell receptor beta chains were all obtained from the same sample, sequenced in a study of T cell responses to AZD1222 COVID-19 vaccine. Assay: immunoSEQ multiplex PCR; the TCRdb copy retains only in-frame clones and omits some. The sample contains approximately 190,000 clones, approximately 91% of which appear only once. The sample consisted of peripheral blood, taken on day 0 of AZD1222 vaccination. These receptor sequences come from an adult in good health.

This clone was recorded only once. The gene calls are TRBV20-1 and TRBJ2-7, with 7 bases aligning to TRBD1. Germline V gives CDR1 DFQATT, CDR2 SNEGSKA (reference sequence). The junction had 4 bases not matched to a gene; V was cut back by 3 bases and J by 2 bases. There are 13 residues in the CDR3. CDR3 region: CSASGGQTYEQYF. Written as DNA, the CDR3 is TGCAGTGCTAGTGGGGGACAGACCTACGAGCAGTACTTC.

The chain joins TRBV7-9 to TRBJ1-2, with 7 bases lining up with TRBD1. The trim removed 3 bases at V and 0 bases at J, leaving 4 bases unmatched. The V gene's germline CDR1 is SEHNR and CDR2 FQNEAQ (reference sequence). This CDR3 is 15 amino acids long. CDR3 residues: CASSFYTGANYGYTF. DNA for the CDR3: TGTGCCAGCAGCTTTTATACAGGGGCTAACTATGGCTACACCTTC.

This clone was found once. The chain's CDR3 is CASTPGDRYHEQYF. CDR3 bases: TGTGCCAGCACCCCGGGGGACAGGTACCACGAGCAGTACTTC. V gene TRBV3-1 (or the pseudogene TRBV3-2) combines with J gene TRBJ2-7; 8 bases are a match to TRBD1. The V gene's germline CDR1 is LGHDT and CDR2 YNNKEL (reference sequence). The J segment lost 5 bases and the V segment lost 7 bases, leaving 10 bases of the junction unmatched. The CDR3 is 14 amino acids.

The chain employs TRBV7-2 and TRBJ2-5, with D perhaps TRBD2 (6 bases). This CDR3 comprises 16 residues. The V end was cut by 1 base, the J end by 5 bases, with 17 bases between. Per germline, CDR1 SGHTA and CDR2 FQGNSA. The CDR3, as DNA: TGTGCCAGCAGCTTAGACGCGGGGAATCGCCTTGAGACCCAGTACTTC. Its translation is CASSLDAGNRLETQYF.

Here the CDR3 DNA reads TGTGCCAGTAGTACACAGGGGGCGCGGAACTATGGCTACACCTTC. Its protein is CASSTQGARNYGYTF. This chain uses TRBV19 with TRBJ1-2; 9 nucleotides agree with TRBD1. There are 15 residues in the CDR3. Germline V lookup: CDR1 LNHDA, CDR2 SQIVND (reference sequence). The trim removed 4 bases at V and 2 bases at J, leaving 5 bases unmatched.

V is TRBV19 and J is TRBJ1-2; D is perhaps TRBD1 (5 bases). CDR1 is LNHDA and CDR2 is SQIVND in the germline V gene (reference sequence). The CDR3 spans 14 residues. Trimming removed 5 bases at V and 8 bases at J, with 18 bases between. The CDR3 here is CASSSGTAIGGYTF. The CDR3, as DNA: TGTGCCAGTAGTTCAGGGACCGCGATAGGGGGCTACACCTTC.

V is TRBV3-1 (or the pseudogene TRBV3-2) and J is TRBJ2-4; TRBD2 matches at 9 bases. J gave up 5 bases and V 4 bases, and 3 bases lay outside the gene matches. Germline CDR1 reads LGHDT; CDR2 reads YNNKEL (reference sequence). The CDR3 extends over 14 amino acids. CDR3 sequence: CASSLRLAENIQYF. In nucleotides, the CDR3 is TGTGCCAGCAGCCTTCGACTAGCGGAAAACATTCAGTACTTC.

In its sample, this clone was seen a few times. The V call is TRBV3-1 (or the pseudogene TRBV3-2), the J call TRBJ1-3; TRBD1 aligns across 7 bases. Germline-derived CDR1 and CDR2 are LGHDT and YNNKEL (reference sequence). With V trimmed by 3 bases and J by 0 bases, 11 bases remained unmatched. The CDR3 runs 18 residues. CDR3 DNA: TGTGCCAGCAGCCATATAATGACAGGGATCCTCTCTGGAAACACCATATATTTT. Protein sequence: CASSHIMTGILSGNTIYF.

This chain links TRBV5-4 with TRBJ1-1; D gene uncertain. The CDR3 is 12 amino acids. Germline V gene sequence: CDR1 SGHNT, CDR2 YYREEE (reference sequence). V lost 4 bases and J lost 5, with 9 bases in between. The CDR3 nucleotides are TGTGCCAGCAGCGGACTATGGACTGAAGCTTTCTTT. This sequence encodes CASSGLWTEAFF. Full variable domain (remainder filled in from reference TRBV5-4 and TRBJ1-1): ETGVTQSPTHLIKTRGQQVTLRCSSQSGHNTVSWYQQALGQGPQFIFQYYREEENGRGNFPPRFSGLQFPNYSSELNVNALELDDSALYLCASSGLWTEAFFGQGTRLTVV.

J is TRBJ1-1 and V is TRBV7-9; D call uncertain. Germline V lookup: CDR1 SEHNR, CDR2 FQNEAQ (reference sequence). V lost 3 bases and J 4 bases, leaving 15 bases between the germline ends. The CDR3 has 15 residues. The CDR3 spells CASSFWSQASTEAFF. The CDR3, as DNA: TGTGCCAGCAGCTTTTGGAGCCAGGCGAGCACTGAAGCTTTCTTT.

This clone was detected only a few times. This chain uses TRBV14 with TRBJ2-1; D is undetermined. Germline CDR1 and CDR2: SGHDN and FVKESK. Trimming removed 6 bases from V and 6 bases from J, with 9 bases in between. The CDR3 contains 12 residues. CDR3 loop: CASSWTVNEQFF. Written as DNA, the CDR3 is TGTGCCAGCAGTTGGACCGTCAATGAGCAGTTCTTC.

The rearrangement uses TRBV5-4 and TRBJ2-5; 14 positions match TRBD2. The germline gives CDR1 SGHNT, CDR2 YYREEE (reference sequence). V shed 5 bases, J shed 1 base, and the junction held 1 base outside the gene matches. The CDR3 length is 15 residues. The CDR3, as DNA: TGTGCCAGCAGAGGACTAGCGGGGGGCCAAGAGACCCAGTACTTC. Encoded protein: CASRGLAGGQETQYF.

V and J are TRBV5-4 and TRBJ1-5; 9 bases align to TRBD1. From germline, CDR1 is SGHNT and CDR2 YYREEE (reference sequence). CDR3 size: 15 residues. The J segment lost 3 bases and the V segment lost 2 bases, leaving 3 bases of the junction unmatched. The CDR3 nucleotides read TGTGCCAGCAGCTTTGGGACAGGGAACAATCAGCCCCAGCATTTT. This codes for CASSFGTGNNQPQHF.

The genes are TRBV5-1 and TRBJ2-3, with 10 bases lining up with TRBD1. Germline CDR1 is SGHRS and CDR2 is YFSETQ. The junction had 6 bases not matched to a gene; V was cut back by 7 bases and J by 4 bases. The CDR3 consists of 14 residues. CDR3 bases: TGCGCCAGCTGGGGGACAGGGGTTTCAGATACGCAGTATTTT. It translates to CASWGTGVSDTQYF.

The J gene is TRBJ2-5, the V gene TRBV2; 7 bases align to TRBD1. J was trimmed by 5 bases and V by 6 bases; bases with no gene match: 12. This CDR3 region has 15 residues. CDR1 and CDR2 from the germline V gene are SNHLY and FYNNEI. For the CDR3, the DNA is TGTGCCAGCAGAGCCGACAGGGTAGGGCGGGAGACCCAGTACTTC. Residues: CASRADRVGRETQYF.

The V and J genes are TRBV7-2 and TRBJ2-4; 7 positions agree with TRBD1. Germline V CDR1 and CDR2: SGHTA, FQGNSA. This CDR3 is 17 amino acids long. Trimming cost V 1 base and J 2 bases; bases outside gene matches: 8. The CDR3 bases are TGTGCCAGCAGCTTAGTTCAAGGGGGCTTGTCCAAAAACATTCAGTACTTC. It codes for CASSLVQGGLSKNIQYF. Looking up the rest from reference TRBV7-2 and TRBJ2-4 gives the full variable domain: GAGVSQSPSNKVTEKGKDVELRCDPISGHTALYWYRQSLGQGLEFLIYFQGNSAPDKSGLPSDRFSAERTGGSVSTLTIQRTQQEDSAVYLCASSLVQGGLSKNIQYFGAGTRLSVL.

This sequence joins TRBV14 and TRBJ2-1; TRBD2 might be the D (6 bases). Per the germline V gene, CDR1 is SGHDN and CDR2 is FVKESK. Trimming stripped 1 base from V and 7 bases from J, with 11 bases between. CDR3 length: 14 residues. CDR3 coding DNA: TGTGCCAGCAGCCAAGTTCCTCGGGAGAATGAGCAGTTCTTC. Translating gives CASSQVPRENEQFF.

The rearrangement joins TRBV15 to TRBJ1-3; D is ambiguous. This CDR3 has 16 residues. V was clipped by 0 bases and J by 1 base, with 10 bases between them. Germline loops: CDR1 LNHNV, CDR2 YYDKDF (reference sequence). The CDR3 reads CATSREIIGSGNTIYF. The DNA of the CDR3 is TGTGCCACCAGCAGAGAGATCATAGGGTCTGGAAACACCATATATTTT.

This chain's CDR3 is CASSVGGQPRNTEAFF. The CDR3, as DNA: TGTGCCAGCAGCGTAGGAGGACAGCCGAGGAACACTGAAGCTTTCTTT. This chain connects TRBV9 to TRBJ1-1; possibly TRBD1 for D (6 bases). This CDR3 is built from 16 residues. Trimming shortened V by 0 bases and J by 1 base, and 13 bases separated the two germline ends. CDR1 and CDR2 (germline): SGDLS, YYNGEE. The complete variable domain, with remaining parts taken from reference TRBV9 and TRBJ1-1, reads DSGVTQTPKHLITATGQRVTLRCSPRSGDLSVYWYQQSLDQGLQFLIQYYNGEERAKGNILERFSAQQFPDLHSELNLSSLELGDSALYFCASSVGGQPRNTEAFFGQGTRLTVV.

The V gene is TRBV9, the J gene TRBJ2-5; 7 bases fit TRBD1. Germline V gives CDR1 SGDLS, CDR2 YYNGEE. V gave up 2 bases and J gave up 3 bases; unmatched junction bases: 4. This CDR3 is 14 amino acids long. The CDR3 bases are TGTGCCAGCAGCGTCGGCCAGGGGGAAGAGACCCAGTACTTC. It is translated as CASSVGQGEETQYF.

The chain uses TRBV2 and TRBJ2-1; TRBD1 agrees at 11 bases. The length of the CDR3 is 15 residues. V trimming: 7 bases; J trimming: 2 bases; junction bases outside the gene matches: 4. Per the germline V gene, CDR1 is SNHLY and CDR2 is FYNNEI. CDR3 region: CASITGQGAYNEQFF. Here the CDR3 DNA reads TGTGCCAGCATCACGGGACAGGGGGCCTACAATGAGCAGTTCTTC.